This TCR beta chain was identified in a study of monozygotic twins with inflammatory bowel disease. The CDR3 consists of 15 residues. Germline V gives CDR1 MDHEN, CDR2 SYDVKM. Reprocessing the 5' RACE reads, TCRdb reports a single entry for every CDR3 protein and omits DNA. This specimen shows 200,000 to 250,000 distinct CDR3 sequences; the ten leading clones hold approximately 1.5%. This TCR was sampled from a human donor with ulcerative colitis or Crohn's disease, or a healthy co-twin of an affected twin (not recorded which). The chain combines TRBV28 with TRBJ2-7; TCRdb's D call, TRBD1, is unchecked because there is no DNA. Sequencing input: blood. The CDR3 loop is CASTRAETGRYEQYF.